The entry below gives a single TCR beta chain sequence along with its context. This sample is drawn from a study of shared clonotypes between healthy human individuals. The table came from immunoSEQ multiplex PCR; TCRdb's copy has only in-frame clones and leaves some out. This table holds about 1 million clones, 75% found once. Germline V gene sequence: CDR1 MNHEY, CDR2 SVGAGI. V lost 2 bases to trimming and J lost 6 bases, with 10 bases between them. The CDR3 has 13 amino acids. This sequence joins TRBV6-5 and TRBJ1-1; D unresolved. The specimen sequenced was memory CD4+ T cells sorted from blood. Subset: CD45RA-negative fraction. The sequence came from a man younger than 30 in good health. The CDR3 sequence: CASSYRDYSEAFF. The CDR3, as DNA: TGTGCCAGCAGTTACCGGGATTACTCTGAAGCTTTCTTT.